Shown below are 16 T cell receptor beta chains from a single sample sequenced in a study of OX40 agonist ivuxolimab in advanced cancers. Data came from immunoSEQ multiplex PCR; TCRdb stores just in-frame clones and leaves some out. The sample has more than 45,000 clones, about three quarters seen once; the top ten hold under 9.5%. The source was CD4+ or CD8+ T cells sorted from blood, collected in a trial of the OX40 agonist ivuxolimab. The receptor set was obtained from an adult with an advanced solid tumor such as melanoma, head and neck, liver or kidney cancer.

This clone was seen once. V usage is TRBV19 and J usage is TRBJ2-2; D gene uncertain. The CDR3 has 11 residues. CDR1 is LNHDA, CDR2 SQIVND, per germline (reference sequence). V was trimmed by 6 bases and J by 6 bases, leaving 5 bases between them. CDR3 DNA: TGTGCCAGTAGAGGCCCCGGGGAGCTGTTTTTT. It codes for CASRGPGELFF.

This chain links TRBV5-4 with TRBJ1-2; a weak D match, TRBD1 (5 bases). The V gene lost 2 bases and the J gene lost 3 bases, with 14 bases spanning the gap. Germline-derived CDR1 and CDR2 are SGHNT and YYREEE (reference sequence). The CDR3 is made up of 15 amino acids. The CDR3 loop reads CASSFMRGSDYGYTF. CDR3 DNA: TGTGCCAGCAGCTTTATGAGGGGTTCCGACTATGGCTACACCTTC. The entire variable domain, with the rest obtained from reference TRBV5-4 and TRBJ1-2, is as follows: ETGVTQSPTHLIKTRGQQVTLRCSSQSGHNTVSWYQQALGQGPQFIFQYYREEENGRGNFPPRFSGLQFPNYSSELNVNALELDDSALYLCASSFMRGSDYGYTFGSGTRLTVV.

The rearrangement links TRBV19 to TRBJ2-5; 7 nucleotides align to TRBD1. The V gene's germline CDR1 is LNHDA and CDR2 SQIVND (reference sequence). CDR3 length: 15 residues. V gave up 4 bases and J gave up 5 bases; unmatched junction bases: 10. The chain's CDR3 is CASSSRQGGSETQYF. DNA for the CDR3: TGTGCCAGTAGTAGCAGACAGGGTGGCTCTGAGACCCAGTACTTC.

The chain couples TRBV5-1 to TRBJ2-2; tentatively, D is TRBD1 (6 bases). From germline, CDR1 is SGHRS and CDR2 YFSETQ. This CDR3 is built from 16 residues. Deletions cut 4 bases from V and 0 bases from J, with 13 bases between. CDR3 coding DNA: TGCGCCAGCAGCGTAACAGGGAGCCCGAACACCGGGGAGCTGTTTTTT. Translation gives CASSVTGSPNTGELFF.

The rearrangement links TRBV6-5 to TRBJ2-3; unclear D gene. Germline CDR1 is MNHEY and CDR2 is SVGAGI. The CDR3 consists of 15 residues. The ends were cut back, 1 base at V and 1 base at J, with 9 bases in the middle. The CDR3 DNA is TGTGCCAGCAGTTACTACTCCGAGGGCACAGATACGCAGTATTTT. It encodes CASSYYSEGTDTQYF.

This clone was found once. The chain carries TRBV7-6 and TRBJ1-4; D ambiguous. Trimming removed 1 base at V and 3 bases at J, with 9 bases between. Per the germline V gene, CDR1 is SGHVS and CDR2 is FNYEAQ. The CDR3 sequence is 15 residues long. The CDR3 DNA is TGTGCCAGCAGCTTAGAGGCGGAAGCTAATGAAAAACTGTTTTTT. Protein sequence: CASSLEAEANEKLFF.

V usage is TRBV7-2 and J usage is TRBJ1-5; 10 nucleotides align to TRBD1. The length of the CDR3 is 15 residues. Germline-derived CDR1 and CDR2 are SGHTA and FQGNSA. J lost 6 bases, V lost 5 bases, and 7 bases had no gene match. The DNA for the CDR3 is TGTGCCAGCAGCGCAGGACAGGGGGGGGGTCAGCCCCAGCATTTT. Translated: CASSAGQGGGQPQHF. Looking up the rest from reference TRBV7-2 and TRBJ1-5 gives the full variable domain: GAGVSQSPSNKVTEKGKDVELRCDPISGHTALYWYRQSLGQGLEFLIYFQGNSAPDKSGLPSDRFSAERTGGSVSTLTIQRTQQEDSAVYLCASSAGQGGGQPQHFGDGTRLSIL.

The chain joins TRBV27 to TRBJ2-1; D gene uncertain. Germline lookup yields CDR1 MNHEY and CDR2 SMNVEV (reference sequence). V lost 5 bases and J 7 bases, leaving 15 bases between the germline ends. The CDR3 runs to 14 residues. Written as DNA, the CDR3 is TGTGCCAGCAGTCTCCCCTTTGCGCCGAATGAGCAGTTCTTC. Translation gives CASSLPFAPNEQFF.

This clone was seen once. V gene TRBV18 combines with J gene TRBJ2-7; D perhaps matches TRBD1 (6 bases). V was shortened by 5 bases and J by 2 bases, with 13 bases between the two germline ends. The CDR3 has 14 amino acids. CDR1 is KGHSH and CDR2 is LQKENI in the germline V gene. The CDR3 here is CASSTRDITYEQYF. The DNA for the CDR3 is TGTGCCAGCTCAACCCGGGACATCACCTACGAGCAGTACTTC. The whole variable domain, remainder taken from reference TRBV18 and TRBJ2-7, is NAGVMQNPRHLVRRRGQEARLRCSPMKGHSHVYWYRQLPEEGLKFMVYLQKENIIDESGMPKERFSAEFPKEGPSILRIQQVVRGDSAAYFCASSTRDITYEQYFGPGTRLTVT.

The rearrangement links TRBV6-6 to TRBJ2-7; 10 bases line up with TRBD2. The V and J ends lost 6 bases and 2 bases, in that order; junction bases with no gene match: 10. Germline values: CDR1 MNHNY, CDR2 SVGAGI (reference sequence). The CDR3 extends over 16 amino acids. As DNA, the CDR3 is TGTGCCAGCAGGGACTCAGGGCTAGCGGGGGCCTACGAGCAGTACTTC. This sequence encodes CASRDSGLAGAYEQYF.

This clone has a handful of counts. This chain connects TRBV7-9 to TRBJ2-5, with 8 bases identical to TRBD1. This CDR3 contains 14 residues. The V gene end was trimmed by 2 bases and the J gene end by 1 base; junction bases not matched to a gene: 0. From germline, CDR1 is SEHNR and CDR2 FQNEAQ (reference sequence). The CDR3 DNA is TGTGCCAGCAGCTTAACAGGGGGCCAAGAGACCCAGTACTTC. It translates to CASSLTGGQETQYF.

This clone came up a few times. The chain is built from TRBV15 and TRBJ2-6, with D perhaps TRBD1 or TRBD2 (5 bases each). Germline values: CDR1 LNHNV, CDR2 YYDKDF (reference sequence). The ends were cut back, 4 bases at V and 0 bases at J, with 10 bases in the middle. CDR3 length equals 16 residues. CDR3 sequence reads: CATSKDGGSGANVLTF. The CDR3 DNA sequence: TGTGCCACCAGCAAAGATGGGGGCTCTGGGGCCAACGTCCTGACTTTC.

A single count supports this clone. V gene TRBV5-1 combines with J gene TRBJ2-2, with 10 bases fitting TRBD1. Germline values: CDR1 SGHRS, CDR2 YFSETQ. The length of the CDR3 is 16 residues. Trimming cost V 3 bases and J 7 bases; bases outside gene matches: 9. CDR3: CASSSLGTGVVGELFF. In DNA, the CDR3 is TGCGCCAGCAGCTCCCTAGGGACAGGGGTAGTCGGGGAGCTGTTTTTT.

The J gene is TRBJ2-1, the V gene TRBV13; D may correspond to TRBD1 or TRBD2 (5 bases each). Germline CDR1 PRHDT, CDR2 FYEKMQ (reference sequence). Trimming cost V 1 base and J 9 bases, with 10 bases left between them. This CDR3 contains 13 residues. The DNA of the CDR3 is TGTGCCAGCAGCTTAGCCCGGGGCACTGAGCAGTTCTTC. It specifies CASSLARGTEQFF.

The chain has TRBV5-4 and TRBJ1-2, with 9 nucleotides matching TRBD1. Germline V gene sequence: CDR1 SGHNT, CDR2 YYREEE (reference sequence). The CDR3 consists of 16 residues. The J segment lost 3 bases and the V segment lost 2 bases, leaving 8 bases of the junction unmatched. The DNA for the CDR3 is TGTGCCAGCAGCTTAGGACAGGGGAACACGGACTATGGCTACACCTTC. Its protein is CASSLGQGNTDYGYTF.

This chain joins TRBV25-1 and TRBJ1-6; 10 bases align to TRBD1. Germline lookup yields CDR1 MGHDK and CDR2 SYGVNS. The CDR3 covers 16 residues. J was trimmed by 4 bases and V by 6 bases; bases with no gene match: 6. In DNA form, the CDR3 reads TGTGCCAGCAGCGCCGGACAGGGGGTATATAATTCACCCCTCCACTTT. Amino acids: CASSAGQGVYNSPLHF. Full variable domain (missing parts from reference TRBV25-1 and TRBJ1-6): EADIYQTPRYLVIGTGKKITLECSQTMGHDKMYWYQQDPGMELHLIHYSYGVNSTEKGDLSSESTVSRIRTEHFPLTLESARPSHTSQYLCASSAGQGVYNSPLHFGNGTRLTVT.